The 13 T cell receptor beta chains presented below share a single source sample, sequenced in a study of blood T cell repertoires in COVID-19. Sequencing was performed with immunoSEQ multiplex PCR; in TCRdb, only in-frame clones are kept and a portion is missing. The table includes 120,000 to 150,000 clones, around 84% detected once. The specimen sequenced was peripheral blood. The receptors were gathered from a human donor with acute or convalescent COVID-19. The donor label of this sample is uncertain.

The gene calls are TRBV2 and TRBJ1-4, with 10 bases identical to TRBD1. The CDR3 consists of 15 residues. The V gene's germline CDR1 is SNHLY and CDR2 FYNNEI. The ends lost 10 bases at V and 3 bases at J; junction bases unmatched: 8. The CDR3 reads CAISRDRGPNEKLFF. The DNA for the CDR3 is TGTGCCATATCCCGGGACAGGGGACCTAATGAAAAACTGTTTTTT.

This clone was counted once. Here the CDR3 reads CASSLWTGEWVYEQYV. The CDR3 nucleotides read TGTGCCAGCAGCTTGTGGACCGGGGAATGGGTCTACGAGCAGTACGTC. The chain carries TRBV5-8 and TRBJ2-7, with TRBD2 as a possible D gene (5 bases). Germline CDR1 is SGHTS and CDR2 is YDEGEE. Trimming took off 1 base at V and 3 bases at J, with 17 bases between the two ends. The CDR3 totals 16 residues.

The rearrangement uses TRBV5-8 and TRBJ2-1; TRBD2 agrees at 10 bases. This CDR3 is 16 amino acids long. V lost 2 bases, J lost 4 bases, and 6 bases stayed unmatched. Germline lookup yields CDR1 SGHTS and CDR2 YDEGEE. The CDR3: CASSLGPAGGYNEQFF. The CDR3 DNA is TGTGCCAGCAGCTTAGGTCCAGCGGGAGGGTACAATGAGCAGTTCTTC.

The chain couples TRBV30 to TRBJ1-1; weak D call: TRBD1 (5 bases). Germline V gene data show CDR1 as GTSNPN and CDR2 as SVGIG (reference sequence). The germline V and J ends were trimmed by 2 bases and 12 bases, with 13 bases remaining between them. The length of the CDR3 is 11 residues. The CDR3 DNA follows: TGTGCCTGGAGTTTTATGACAGAAACTTTCTTT. Its protein is CAWSFMTETFF.

CDR3 DNA: TGTGCCACCAGTGATTTTACACAGGCTGGCTACACCTTC. Its translation is CATSDFTQAGYTF. V and J are TRBV24-1 and TRBJ1-2; perhaps TRBD1 as D (5 bases). Germline V gives CDR1 KGHDR, CDR2 SFDVKD. The CDR3 has 13 amino acids. V shed 1 base and J shed 7 bases, with 9 bases lying between them.

The gene calls are TRBV23-1 and TRBJ2-5; TRBD1 matches at 12 bases. TRBV23-1 is classed as an ORF, of uncertain function. The trim removed 3 bases at V and 2 bases at J, leaving 25 bases unmatched. The CDR3 length is 23 residues. CDR3 in amino acids: CASSQSSPRDRGLRLTLQETQYF. As DNA, the CDR3 is TGCGCCAGCAGTCAGTCGTCCCCCCGGGACAGGGGGCTTCGACTTACCCTTCAAGAGACCCAGTACTTC.

The chain carries TRBV3-1 (or the pseudogene TRBV3-2) and TRBJ2-5; 9 bases are shared with TRBD1. The CDR3 is 18 residues long. V lost 6 bases to trimming and J lost 1 base; unmatched junction nucleotides: 15. Germline V gives CDR1 LGHDT, CDR2 YNNKEL (reference sequence). CDR3 loop: CASRPNRSGTGIQETQYF. CDR3 nucleotides: TGTGCCAGCAGACCTAACCGTTCCGGGACAGGGATCCAAGAGACCCAGTACTTC.

Here the CDR3 reads CASSPGREVEKLFF. As DNA, the CDR3 is TGTGCCAGCAGCCCGGGGAGGGAGGTTGAAAAACTGTTTTTT. The J gene is TRBJ1-4, the V gene TRBV3-1 (or the pseudogene TRBV3-2); D is unclear. The V gene lost 4 bases and the J gene lost 7 bases, with 13 bases spanning the gap. The CDR3 loop spans 14 amino acids. Germline CDR1 and CDR2: LGHDT and YNNKEL (reference sequence).

The chain links TRBV6-5 to TRBJ1-5, with TRBD1 matching over 9 bases. Trimming at V came to 6 bases and at J to 4 bases, leaving 7 bases not matched to a gene. The CDR3 has 15 residues. Germline loops: CDR1 MNHEY, CDR2 SVGAGI. The CDR3 loop is CASSTGGPFNQPQHF. The DNA of the CDR3 is TGTGCCAGCAGCACAGGGGGCCCCTTTAATCAGCCCCAGCATTTT.

The V and J genes are TRBV6-5 and TRBJ2-2, with D possibly being TRBD2 (7 bases). Trimming removed 1 base at V and 4 bases at J, with 10 bases between. Germline V lookup: CDR1 MNHEY, CDR2 SVGAGI. This CDR3 has 15 residues. The CDR3 here is CASSYWGGATGELFF. The CDR3 coding sequence is TGTGCCAGCAGTTACTGGGGGGGGGCCACCGGGGAGCTGTTTTTT.

This clone has just one count. CDR3 protein: CSASPLVDEQFF. As DNA, the CDR3 is TGCAGTGCTAGTCCACTGGTCGATGAGCAGTTCTTC. The rearrangement uses TRBV20-1 and TRBJ2-1; no clear D. The CDR3 spans 12 residues. V was cut by 3 bases and J by 8 bases, with 11 bases left in between. Looked up from germline, CDR1 is DFQATT and CDR2 is SNEGSKA (reference sequence).

The rearrangement joins TRBV6-5 to TRBJ1-5; D not resolved. This CDR3 spans 14 amino acids. Looked up from germline, CDR1 is MNHEY and CDR2 is SVGAGI. With 6 bases removed from V and 4 bases from J, the gap between germline ends came to 13 bases. For the CDR3, the DNA is TGTGCCAGCAGGCTACAGTATGGGAATCAGCCCCAGCATTTT. Protein sequence: CASRLQYGNQPQHF.

The V and J genes are TRBV19 and TRBJ1-5, with 10 bases that match TRBD1. V shed 3 bases, J shed 3 bases, and the junction held 8 bases outside the gene matches. The germline V gene encodes CDR1 LNHDA and CDR2 SQIVND (reference sequence). The CDR3 is made up of 17 amino acids. The CDR3 DNA reads TGTGCCAGTAGTATGACCGGGACAGGGGACTACAATCAGCCCCAGCATTTT. It codes for CASSMTGTGDYNQPQHF.